This TCR beta chain appears in the sequencing data of a study of beta chain features in type 1 diabetes. The overall study: Patients looked much like healthy donors when it came to age, gender and cell yields. The samples had roughly 100,000,000 sorted cells examined in all.

Study-level points and caveats: Shorter TCRB CDR3s, moderately but significantly so, marked every one of the four CD4+ subsets in Type 1 diabetes patients. The naive, central memory and Treg TCRB repertoires showed an apparent similarity that was greater among patients than among healthy donors.

A remark on this clone: The antigen is not known. In the same sample, other DNA sequences code for this CDR3.

Germline CDR1 reads MNHEY; CDR2 reads SVGAGI. V shed 6 bases and J 1 base; nucleotides not matched to a gene: 0. This CDR3 contains 13 residues. The isolated RNA, all of it, was reverse transcribed, so expressed TCRB transcripts were what got sequenced. Sequencing used immunoSEQ multiplex PCR; TCRdb keeps in-frame clones, though not all of them. The table shows roughly 160,000 clones, with 8% to 8.5% occurring only once. The J gene is TRBJ2-3, the V gene TRBV6-5; TRBD2 matches 8 bases. The sample consisted of central memory CD4+ T cells from blood. The sequence was collected from a young woman with type 1 diabetes. CDR3 protein: CASRGLGTDTQYF. Written as DNA, the CDR3 is TGTGCCAGCAGGGGACTAGGCACAGATACGCAGTATTTT.